Listed below are T cell receptor beta chains from one sample, sequenced in a study of T cells in localized non-small cell lung cancer. Clones were read by immunoSEQ multiplex PCR, and TCRdb kept only the in-frame ones, dropping some. The sample records about 83,000 clones, 65% to 85% being singletons. Source: peripheral blood, taken before any cancer treatment. The receptor source for this set is a female donor older than 55 with stage I lung adenocarcinoma. The CDR3 runs from the conserved cysteine through the conserved F or W. D genes are given only for firm matches. The size field is filled for only some rows; it gives once, few, many or a size class.

NA	TRBD2	TRBV5-1	TRBJ2-5	CASSLTQGLAGVGMRTQYF	TGCGCCAGCAGCTTGACCCAGGGACTAGCGGGAGTCGGGATGAGGACCCAGTACTTC
NA	NA	TRBV6-1	TRBJ1-4	CASSRVYRSDEKLFF	TGTGCCAGCAGTCGGGTTTACAGAAGCGATGAAAAACTGTTTTTT
NA	NA	TRBV30	TRBJ2-7	CAWSLGYEQYF	TGTGCCTGGAGTTTAGGATACGAGCAGTACTTC
many	NA	TRBV7-2	TRBJ2-1	CASSLGVGSYNEQFF	TGTGCCAGCAGCTTAGGGGTCGGCTCCTACAATGAGCAGTTCTTC
NA	NA	TRBV5-5	TRBJ1-3	CASSPNEGNTIYF	TGTGCCAGCAGCCCGAACGAAGGAAACACCATATATTTT
few	NA	TRBV15	TRBJ2-3	CATSRDITGPTDTQYF	TGTGCCACCAGCAGAGATATAACAGGTCCGACAGATACGCAGTATTTT
NA	NA	TRBV19	TRBJ1-2	CASMSGGVTYGYTF	TGTGCCAGTATGTCGGGTGGCGTGACCTATGGCTACACCTTC
NA	NA	TRBV29-1	TRBJ2-5	CSVALLETQYF	TGCAGCGTTGCACTCCTAGAGACCCAGTACTTC
NA	NA	TRBV19	TRBJ1-4	CASRGRVEKLFF	TGTGCCAGTAGGGGACGTGTAGAAAAACTGTTTTTT
NA	NA	TRBV7-2	TRBJ1-4	CASSRQPGTNEKLFF	TGTGCCAGCAGCCGACAGCCCGGGACTAATGAAAAACTGTTTTTT
NA	NA	TRBV9	TRBJ1-3	CASSASTGGSGNTIYF	TGTGCCAGCAGCGCCAGTACAGGAGGCTCTGGAAACACCATATATTTT
NA	NA	TRBV5-1	TRBJ1-4	CASSLGTINEKLFF	TGCGCCAGCAGCTTGGGGACGATTAATGAAAAACTGTTTTTT
NA	NA	TRBV18	TRBJ1-5	CASSPGWDQPQHF	TGTGCCAGCTCACCGGGCTGGGATCAGCCCCAGCATTTT